This T cell receptor (beta chain) derives from a study of T cells in Graves' hyperthyroidism and ophthalmopathy. The V segment lost 8 bases and the J segment 3 bases; nucleotides outside the gene matches: 3. This CDR3 comprises 13 residues. Germline CDR1 reads MNHNS; CDR2 reads SASEGT. In this sample, this clonotype turned up many times. The CDR3 regions of TCR beta were amplified from RNA transcripts. Carried out on the TCR CDR3, a first-round RT-PCR used the HTBI primer set. A single record per CDR3 protein comes from TCRdb applying MiXCR to the multiplex PCR reads. This sample yields 350,000 to 400,000 distinct CDR3 sequences, of which about 15% are seen a single time; about 30% belongs to the top ten.

The sequencing input was blood. The rearrangement uses TRBV6-1 and TRBJ2-7; 11 bases are a match to TRBD1. The receptor comes from a woman in her thirties with Graves' hyperthyroidism. The CDR3 region has the DNA TGTGCCAGCGCAGGGACAGGGGGCTACGAGCAGTACTTC. Protein: CASAGTGGYEQYF.